The subject of this entry is one TCR beta chain. Its antigen remains unidentified. These data belong to a study of cytomegalovirus exposure and HLA in healthy donors. Study background: The roughly 100 million unique TCR beta sequences, from about 180 million T cells, were found by an earlier analysis. Around 80 million unique TCR sequences came from HLA-typed donors in an early release.

Germline-derived CDR1 and CDR2 are MNHNS and SASEGT. The CDR3 is 19 residues long. V lost 2 bases to trimming and J lost 2 bases, with 24 bases between them. In the PCR, 60 Vbeta and 13 Jbeta primers were used. The table came from immunoSEQ multiplex PCR; TCRdb's copy has only in-frame clones and leaves some out. The data contain approximately 210,000 clones, around 84% of them singletons. General observations from the study: On later analysis, the bulk of CMV-associated TCR beta chains appeared to be HLA-restricted. Specific recognition of CMV antigens was confirmed in vitro for a few chains (all CMV-associated).

The sequenced sample was PBMCs. The receptor was derived from a woman between 18 and 29 years old in good health and CMV-seronegative. The chain employs TRBV6-1 and TRBJ1-2, with D possibly matching TRBD1 (5 bases). The DNA for the CDR3 is TGTGCCAGCAGTGAACAGTTTCAGGAACAGGACCCCTCCAACTATGGCTACACCTTC. This codes for CASSEQFQEQDPSNYGYTF.